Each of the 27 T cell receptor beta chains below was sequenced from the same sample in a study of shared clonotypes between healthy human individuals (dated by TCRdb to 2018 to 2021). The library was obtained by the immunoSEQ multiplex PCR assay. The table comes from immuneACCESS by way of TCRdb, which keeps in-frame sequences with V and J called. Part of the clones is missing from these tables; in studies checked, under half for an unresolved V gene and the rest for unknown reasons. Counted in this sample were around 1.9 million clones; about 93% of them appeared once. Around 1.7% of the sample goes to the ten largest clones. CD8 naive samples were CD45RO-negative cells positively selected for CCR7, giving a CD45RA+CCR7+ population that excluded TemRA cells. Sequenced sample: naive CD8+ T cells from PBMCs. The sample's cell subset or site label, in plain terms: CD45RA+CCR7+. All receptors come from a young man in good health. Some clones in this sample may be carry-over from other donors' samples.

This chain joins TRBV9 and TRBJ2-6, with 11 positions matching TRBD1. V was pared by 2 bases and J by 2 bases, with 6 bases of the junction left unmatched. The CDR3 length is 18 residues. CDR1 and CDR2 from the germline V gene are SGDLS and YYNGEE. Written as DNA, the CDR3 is TGTGCCAGCAGCGTCGCCGGGACAGGGGGAACTGGGGCCAACGTCCTGACTTTC. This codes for CASSVAGTGGTGANVLTF.

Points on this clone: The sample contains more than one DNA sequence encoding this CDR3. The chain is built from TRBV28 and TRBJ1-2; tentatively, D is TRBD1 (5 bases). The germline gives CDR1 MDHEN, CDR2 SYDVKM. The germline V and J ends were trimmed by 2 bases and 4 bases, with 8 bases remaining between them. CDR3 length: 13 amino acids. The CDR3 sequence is CASSLTGGYGYTF. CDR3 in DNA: TGTGCCAGCAGTTTAACAGGAGGCTATGGCTACACCTTC.

DNA of the CDR3: TGTGCCAGCAGCTTAGGTATCGGGACAGGGGGCTACACAGATACGCAGTATTTT. The encoded protein is CASSLGIGTGGYTDTQYF. The chain carries TRBV7-3 and TRBJ2-3, with 12 nucleotides matching TRBD1. The CDR3 consists of 18 residues. V dropped 2 bases and J dropped 2; count of bases not matched to a gene: 8. CDR1 SGHTA and CDR2 FQGTGA come from the germline V gene.

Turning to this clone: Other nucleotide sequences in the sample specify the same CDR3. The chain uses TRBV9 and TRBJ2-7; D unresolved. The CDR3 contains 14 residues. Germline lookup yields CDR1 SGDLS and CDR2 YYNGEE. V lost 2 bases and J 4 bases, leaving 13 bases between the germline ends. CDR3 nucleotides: TGTGCCAGCAGCGTCGGTTCGGGTGGTTACGAGCAGTACTTC. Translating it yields CASSVGSGGYEQYF.

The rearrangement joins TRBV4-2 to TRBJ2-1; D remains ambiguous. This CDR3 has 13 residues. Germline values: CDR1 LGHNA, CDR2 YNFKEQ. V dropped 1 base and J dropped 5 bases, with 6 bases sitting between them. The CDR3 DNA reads TGTGCCAGCAGCCAAGTCAAAGACAATGAGCAGTTCTTC. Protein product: CASSQVKDNEQFF.

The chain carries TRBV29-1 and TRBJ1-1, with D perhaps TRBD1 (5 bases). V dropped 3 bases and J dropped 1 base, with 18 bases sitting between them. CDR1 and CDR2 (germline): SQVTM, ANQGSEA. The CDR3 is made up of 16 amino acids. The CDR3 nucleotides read TGCAGCGTTGATCCACAGGCTCAAGTCCCGAACACTGAAGCTTTCTTT. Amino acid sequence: CSVDPQAQVPNTEAFF.

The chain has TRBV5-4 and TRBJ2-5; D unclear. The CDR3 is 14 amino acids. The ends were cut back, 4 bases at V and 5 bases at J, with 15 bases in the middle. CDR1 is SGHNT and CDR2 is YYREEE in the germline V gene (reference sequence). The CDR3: CASSLLGNRETQYF. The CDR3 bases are TGTGCCAGCAGCCTTCTGGGGAACCGGGAGACCCAGTACTTC.

CDR3 in amino acids: CAWKGGIYSPLHF. DNA for the CDR3: TGTGCCTGGAAAGGGGGCATATACTCACCCCTCCACTTT. The gene calls are TRBV30 and TRBJ1-6, with 7 nucleotides matching TRBD1. Germline values: CDR1 GTSNPN, CDR2 SVGIG (reference sequence). V lost 4 bases, J lost 10 bases, and 7 bases stayed unmatched. The CDR3 length is 13 residues.

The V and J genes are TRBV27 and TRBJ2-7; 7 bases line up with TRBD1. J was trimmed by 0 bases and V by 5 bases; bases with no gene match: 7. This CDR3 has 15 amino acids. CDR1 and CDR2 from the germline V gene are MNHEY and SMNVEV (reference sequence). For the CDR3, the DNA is TGTGCCAGCAGTCTCAGGGGGACAAACTCCTACGAGCAGTACTTC. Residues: CASSLRGTNSYEQYF.

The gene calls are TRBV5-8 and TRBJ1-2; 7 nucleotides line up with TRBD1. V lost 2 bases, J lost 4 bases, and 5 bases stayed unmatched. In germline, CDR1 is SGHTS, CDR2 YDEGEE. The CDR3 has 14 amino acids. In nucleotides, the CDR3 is TGTGCCAGCAGCTTTTTAGGGGGCGGCTATGGCTACACCTTC. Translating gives CASSFLGGGYGYTF.

Here the CDR3 reads CASSERGLSGNTIYF. CDR3 coding DNA: TGTGCCAGCAGCGAGAGGGGCCTCTCTGGAAACACCATATATTTT. The chain couples TRBV9 to TRBJ1-3, with a weak D call TRBD1 (5 bases). The germline CDR1 and CDR2 sequences are SGDLS and YYNGEE. Deletions cut 3 bases from V and 0 bases from J, with 10 bases between. The CDR3 is 15 residues long. The entire variable domain, with the rest obtained from reference TRBV9 and TRBJ1-3, is as follows: DSGVTQTPKHLITATGQRVTLRCSPRSGDLSVYWYQQSLDQGLQFLIQYYNGEERAKGNILERFSAQQFPDLHSELNLSSLELGDSALYFCASSERGLSGNTIYFGEGSWLTVV.

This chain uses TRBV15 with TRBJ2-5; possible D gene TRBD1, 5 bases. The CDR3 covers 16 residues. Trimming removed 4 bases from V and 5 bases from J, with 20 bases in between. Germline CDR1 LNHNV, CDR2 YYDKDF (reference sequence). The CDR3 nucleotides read TGTGCCACCAGCACCGATGACAGCCTGGGGCAGGAGACCCAGTACTTC. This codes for CATSTDDSLGQETQYF.

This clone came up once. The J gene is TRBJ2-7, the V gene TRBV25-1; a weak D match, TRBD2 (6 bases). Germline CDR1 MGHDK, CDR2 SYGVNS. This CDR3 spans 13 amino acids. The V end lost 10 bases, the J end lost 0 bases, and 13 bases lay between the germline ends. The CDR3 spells CATLGGYSYEQYF. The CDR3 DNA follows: TGTGCCACCCTCGGGGGATACTCCTACGAGCAGTACTTC.

The CDR3 protein is CASNPGGGSSYEQYF. The DNA for the CDR3 is TGTGCCAGCAACCCGGGTGGTGGGAGCTCCTACGAGCAGTACTTC. The rearrangement uses TRBV6-5 and TRBJ2-7; a possible D gene is TRBD2 (5 bases). The germline CDR1 and CDR2 sequences are MNHEY and SVGAGI. The V and J ends lost 7 bases and 0 bases respectively, with 16 bases between them. This CDR3 spans 15 amino acids.

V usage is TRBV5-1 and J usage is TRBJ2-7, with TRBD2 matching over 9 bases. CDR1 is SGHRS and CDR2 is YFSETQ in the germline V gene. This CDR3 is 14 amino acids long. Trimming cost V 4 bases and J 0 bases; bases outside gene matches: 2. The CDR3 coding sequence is TGCGCCAGCAGCCATAGCGGGAGCTCCTACGAGCAGTACTTC. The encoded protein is CASSHSGSSYEQYF.

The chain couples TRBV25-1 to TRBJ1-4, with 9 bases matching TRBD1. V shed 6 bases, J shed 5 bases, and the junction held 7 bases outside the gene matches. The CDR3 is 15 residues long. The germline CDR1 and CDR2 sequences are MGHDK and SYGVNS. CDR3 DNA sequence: TGTGCCAGCAGCTACTTCGGGACAGGGAATGAAAAACTGTTTTTT. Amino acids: CASSYFGTGNEKLFF.

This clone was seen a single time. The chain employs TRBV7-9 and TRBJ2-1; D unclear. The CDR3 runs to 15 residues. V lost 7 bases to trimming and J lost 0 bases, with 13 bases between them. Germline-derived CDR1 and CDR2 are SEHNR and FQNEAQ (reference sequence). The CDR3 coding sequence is TGTGCCAGCATCCACCGGTCGAGCTCCTACAATGAGCAGTTCTTC. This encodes CASIHRSSSYNEQFF.

CDR3 nucleotides: TGTGCCAGCGAGGGAAAATCGGGGGCCTCCAATCAGCCCCAGCATTTT. Translating gives CASEGKSGASNQPQHF. J is TRBJ1-5 and V is TRBV21-1. TRBV21-1 is labeled a pseudogene. This CDR3 is 16 amino acids long.

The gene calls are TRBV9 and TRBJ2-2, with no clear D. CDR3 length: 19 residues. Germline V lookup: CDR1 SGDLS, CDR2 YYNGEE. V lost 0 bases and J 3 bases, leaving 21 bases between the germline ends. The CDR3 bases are TGTGCCAGCAGCGTAGCTACTGGGATCAGAACCCGCGACACCGGGGAGCTGTTTTTT. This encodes CASSVATGIRTRDTGELFF.

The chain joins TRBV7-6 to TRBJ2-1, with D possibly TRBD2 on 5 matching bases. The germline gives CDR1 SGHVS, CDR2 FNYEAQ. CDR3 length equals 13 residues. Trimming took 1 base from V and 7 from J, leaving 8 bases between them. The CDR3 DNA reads TGTGCCAGCAGCTTAGGCGGGCGGAATGAGCAGTTCTTC. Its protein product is CASSLGGRNEQFF.

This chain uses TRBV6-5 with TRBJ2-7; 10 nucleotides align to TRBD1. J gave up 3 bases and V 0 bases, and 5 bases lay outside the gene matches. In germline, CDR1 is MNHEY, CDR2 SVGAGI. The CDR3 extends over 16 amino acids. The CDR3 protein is CASSYSEGTGVYEQYF. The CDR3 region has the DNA TGTGCCAGCAGTTACTCCGAAGGGACAGGGGTCTACGAGCAGTACTTC.

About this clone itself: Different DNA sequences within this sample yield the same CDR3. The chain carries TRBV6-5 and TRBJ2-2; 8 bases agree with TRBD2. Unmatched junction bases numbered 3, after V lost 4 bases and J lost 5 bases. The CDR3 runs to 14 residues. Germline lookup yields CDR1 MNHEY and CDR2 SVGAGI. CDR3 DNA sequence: TGTGCCAGCAGTTTCTCTAGCGGGACCGGGGAGCTGTTTTTT. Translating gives CASSFSSGTGELFF.

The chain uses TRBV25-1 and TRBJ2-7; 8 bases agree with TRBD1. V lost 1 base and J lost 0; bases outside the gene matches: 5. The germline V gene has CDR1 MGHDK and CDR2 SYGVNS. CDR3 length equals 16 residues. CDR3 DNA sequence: TGTGCCAGCAGTGAATTCGGACAGGGCCTCTCCTACGAGCAGTACTTC. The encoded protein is CASSEFGQGLSYEQYF.

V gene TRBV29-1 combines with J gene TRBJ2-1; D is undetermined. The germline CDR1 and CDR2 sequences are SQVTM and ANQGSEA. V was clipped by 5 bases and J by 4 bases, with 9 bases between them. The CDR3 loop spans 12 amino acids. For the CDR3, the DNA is TGCAGCGTTCGGTGGGCTTACAATGAGCAGTTCTTC. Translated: CSVRWAYNEQFF.

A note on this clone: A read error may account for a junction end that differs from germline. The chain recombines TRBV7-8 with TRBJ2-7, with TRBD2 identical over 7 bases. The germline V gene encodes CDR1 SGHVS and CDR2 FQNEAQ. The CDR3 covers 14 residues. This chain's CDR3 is CATSGAGSNYEQYF. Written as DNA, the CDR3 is TGTGCCACCAGCGGAGCGGGATCGAACTACGAGCAGTACTTC.

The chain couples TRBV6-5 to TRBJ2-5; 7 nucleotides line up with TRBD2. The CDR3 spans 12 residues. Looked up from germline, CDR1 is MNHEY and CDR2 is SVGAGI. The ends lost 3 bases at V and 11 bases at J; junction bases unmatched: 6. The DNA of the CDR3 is TGTGCCAGCAGTTATGGGGAGGGAGAGCAGTACTTC. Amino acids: CASSYGEGEQYF.

In DNA, the CDR3 is TGTGCCAGCAGCCCAGCCCCGGGGGAGAGCCTTTACGAGCAGTACTTC. It is translated as CASSPAPGESLYEQYF. The rearrangement uses TRBV7-9 and TRBJ2-7, with a possible D match to TRBD2 (6 bases). Germline V gives CDR1 SEHNR, CDR2 FQNEAQ (reference sequence). This CDR3 comprises 16 residues. Trimming shortened V by 5 bases and J by 4 bases, and 21 bases separated the two germline ends.